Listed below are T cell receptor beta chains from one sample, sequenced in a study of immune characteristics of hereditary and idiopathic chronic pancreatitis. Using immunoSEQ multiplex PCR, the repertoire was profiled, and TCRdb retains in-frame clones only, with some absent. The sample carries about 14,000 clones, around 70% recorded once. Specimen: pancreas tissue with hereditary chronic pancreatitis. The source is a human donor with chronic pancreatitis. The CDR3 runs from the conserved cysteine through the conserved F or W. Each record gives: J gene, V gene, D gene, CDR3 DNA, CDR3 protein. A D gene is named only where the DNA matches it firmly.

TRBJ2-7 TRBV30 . TGTGCCTGGAGTGTACTTCACTTC CAWSVLHF
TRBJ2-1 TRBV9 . TGTGCCAGCAGCCCAGGGCAGCGCCAGCCACGGAATGAGCAGTTCTTC CASSPGQRQPRNEQFF
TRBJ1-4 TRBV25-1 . TGTGCCAGCCGCGGCGGGGACACTGCAACTAATGAAAAACTGTTTTTT CASRGGDTATNEKLFF
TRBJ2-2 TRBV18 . TGTGCCAGCTCACAACCCCCCGGGGAGCTGTTTTTT CASSQPPGELFF
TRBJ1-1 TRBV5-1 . TGCGCCAGCAGCGCGACGGGACACCCGAACACTGAAGCTTTCTTT CASSATGHPNTEAFF
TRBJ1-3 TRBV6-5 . TGTGCCAGCAGTTACTCGGGGGCGGGAAACACCATATATTTT CASSYSGAGNTIYF
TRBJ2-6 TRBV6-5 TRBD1 TGTGCCAGCAGCCGCGACAGGGCCGGGGCCAACGTCCTGACTTTC CASSRDRAGANVLTF
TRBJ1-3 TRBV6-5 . TGTGCCAGCGAGGAGGGGTGGGCCTCTGGAAACACCATATATTTT CASEEGWASGNTIYF
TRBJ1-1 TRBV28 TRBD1 TGTGCCAGCAGTGACAGGGTGAGTGAAGCTTTCTTT CASSDRVSEAFF
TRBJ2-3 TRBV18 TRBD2 TGTGCCAGCTCAACTCGGACTAGCGGGAGCACAGATACGCAGTATTTT CASSTRTSGSTDTQYF